One and the same sample provided the 16 T cell receptor beta chains below, sequenced in a study of blood T cell repertoires in COVID-19. The repertoire was sequenced with immunoSEQ multiplex PCR; TCRdb's copy has only in-frame clones and lacks some. The sample records 250,000 to 300,000 clones, approximately 91% being singletons. What was sequenced was PBMCs or T cells enriched from blood (not recorded which). These receptors were collected from a woman aged 40 to 49 with acute COVID-19.

This clone was seen once. This chain links TRBV5-1 with TRBJ2-5; TRBD2 aligns across 11 bases. The CDR3 consists of 17 residues. J gave up 3 bases and V 0 bases, and 7 bases lay outside the gene matches. Germline loops: CDR1 SGHRS, CDR2 YFSETQ. In DNA, the CDR3 is TGCGCCAGCAGCTTGGGGGAGCTAGCGGGAGGTAAAGAGACCCAGTACTTC. Translation gives CASSLGELAGGKETQYF.

The chain employs TRBV5-4 and TRBJ2-7, with no clear D. The CDR3 contains 14 residues. Germline CDR1 and CDR2: SGHNT and YYREEE (reference sequence). The V end lost 0 bases, the J end lost 0 bases, and 7 bases lay between the germline ends. Here the CDR3 DNA reads TGTGCCAGCAGCTTGGGGCACAACTCCTACGAGCAGTACTTC. Amino acid sequence: CASSLGHNSYEQYF.

This rearrangement joins TRBV20-1 to TRBJ2-1, with D possibly TRBD2 on 5 matching bases. V lost 3 bases, J lost 7 bases, and 16 bases lay in between. The CDR3 spans 14 residues. In germline, CDR1 is DFQATT, CDR2 SNEGSKA (reference sequence). The CDR3 protein is CSASRPGWMNEQFF. As DNA, the CDR3 is TGCAGTGCTAGTCGGCCGGGATGGATGAATGAGCAGTTCTTC.

The chain employs TRBV19 and TRBJ1-1, with D unclear. Germline lookup yields CDR1 LNHDA and CDR2 SQIVND (reference sequence). The ends were cut back, 0 bases at V and 11 bases at J, with 13 bases in the middle. The CDR3 contains 13 residues. For the CDR3, the DNA is TGTGCCAGTAGTATAGATCTAGACTTTCGGGCTTTCTTT. Its protein is CASSIDLDFRAFF.

The rearrangement joins TRBV9 to TRBJ2-1; TRBD1 might be the D (5 bases). CDR3 length: 14 residues. V lost 0 bases to trimming and J lost 1 base, with 5 bases between them. Germline V gene lookup returns CDR1 SGDLS and CDR2 YYNGEE. This CDR3 is CASSVEGSYNEQFF. CDR3 DNA sequence: TGTGCCAGCAGCGTAGAGGGGTCCTACAATGAGCAGTTCTTC. Full variable domain (rest looked up from reference TRBV9 and TRBJ2-1): DSGVTQTPKHLITATGQRVTLRCSPRSGDLSVYWYQQSLDQGLQFLIQYYNGEERAKGNILERFSAQQFPDLHSELNLSSLELGDSALYFCASSVEGSYNEQFFGPGTRLTVL.

The genes are TRBV18 and TRBJ2-7, with TRBD1 as a possible D gene (5 bases). Germline CDR1 reads KGHSH; CDR2 reads LQKENI. Trimming left V 3 bases short and J 3 bases short, with 9 bases between. The CDR3 has 13 amino acids. The CDR3 DNA reads as TGTGCCAGCTCACCTATCAGGGACTACGAGCAGTACTTC. Its translation is CASSPIRDYEQYF.

V is TRBV24-1 and J is TRBJ2-7; a possible D gene is TRBD2 (6 bases). Trimming took 6 bases from V and 0 from J, leaving 8 bases between them. The CDR3 covers 13 residues. CDR1 KGHDR and CDR2 SFDVKD come from the germline V gene. CDR3: CATSTAGSYEQYF. The CDR3 bases are TGTGCCACCAGTACAGCGGGCTCCTACGAGCAGTACTTC.

This chain uses TRBV6-5 with TRBJ2-7; 8 bases map to TRBD1. The V and J ends lost 0 bases and 4 bases, in that order; junction bases with no gene match: 8. The CDR3 runs 16 residues. Germline CDR1 reads MNHEY; CDR2 reads SVGAGI. The CDR3 reads CASSYSRRQGSYEQYF. The DNA for the CDR3 is TGTGCCAGCAGTTACTCGAGGCGACAGGGGTCGTACGAGCAGTACTTC.

Only a few counts were recorded for this clone. The V gene is TRBV3-1 (or the pseudogene TRBV3-2), the J gene TRBJ1-6, with 9 bases fitting TRBD1. The CDR3 covers 15 residues. CDR1 and CDR2 from the germline V gene are LGHDT and YNNKEL (reference sequence). The junction had 11 bases not matched to a gene; V was cut back by 1 base and J by 16 bases. The CDR3 here is CASSQGGTGQGSLHF. The CDR3 bases are TGTGCCAGCAGCCAAGGAGGGACAGGGCAGGGTTCTCTCCACTTT.

V is TRBV5-1 and J is TRBJ2-5; D uncertain. V lost 0 bases to trimming and J lost 2 bases, with 11 bases between them. The CDR3 is made up of 15 amino acids. The germline V gene has CDR1 SGHRS and CDR2 YFSETQ. The CDR3 DNA reads as TGCGCCAGCAGCTTGGGTCTAGGTCCTCAAGAGACCCAGTACTTC. Translation gives CASSLGLGPQETQYF.

V is TRBV24-1 and J is TRBJ2-3; TRBD2 matches at 12 bases. Germline V gene sequence: CDR1 KGHDR, CDR2 SFDVKD. The CDR3 has 15 residues. V lost 7 bases, J lost 4 bases, and 5 bases stayed unmatched. The CDR3: CATRGGLAGSDTQYF. DNA of the CDR3: TGTGCCACCAGGGGAGGACTAGCGGGGTCAGATACGCAGTATTTT.

The rearrangement joins TRBV5-1 to TRBJ2-1; 10 bases map to TRBD1. CDR1 is SGHRS, CDR2 YFSETQ, per germline. The CDR3 loop spans 15 amino acids. Trimming removed 4 bases from V and 8 bases from J; junction bases left unmatched: 9. For the CDR3, the DNA is TGCGCCAGCAGCCTGTTGGGACAGGGGATCGATGAGCAGTTCTTC. It codes for CASSLLGQGIDEQFF.

In nucleotides, the CDR3 is TGTGCCAGCTCACCCGCCGGGACAGGTTGGAATTCACCCCTCCACTTT. Translating gives CASSPAGTGWNSPLHF. The chain couples TRBV18 to TRBJ1-6; TRBD1 matches 8 bases. The trim removed 3 bases at V and 7 bases at J, leaving 8 bases unmatched. The V gene's germline CDR1 is KGHSH and CDR2 LQKENI. The CDR3 is 16 amino acids.

This clone occurred once. The chain is built from TRBV7-2 and TRBJ2-1; D not resolved. The CDR3 spans 12 residues. Looked up from germline, CDR1 is SGHTA and CDR2 is FQGNSA. The germline V and J ends were trimmed by 4 bases and 6 bases, with 7 bases remaining between them. The CDR3: CASSSFSNEQFF. The CDR3 DNA sequence: TGTGCCAGCAGCTCATTTAGCAATGAGCAGTTCTTC. Based on the CDR3 plus reference TRBV7-2 and TRBJ2-1, the full variable domain is GAGVSQSPSNKVTEKGKDVELRCDPISGHTALYWYRQSLGQGLEFLIYFQGNSAPDKSGLPSDRFSAERTGGSVSTLTIQRTQQEDSAVYLCASSSFSNEQFFGPGTRLTVL.

In this sample, this clone turned up once. This rearrangement joins TRBV2 to TRBJ1-2, with a weak D call TRBD1 (5 bases). The V end was cut by 7 bases, the J end by 2 bases, with 17 bases between. Germline-derived CDR1 and CDR2 are SNHLY and FYNNEI. The CDR3 runs to 15 residues. DNA for the CDR3: TGTGCCAGCACCCAGTGGGGGGATCTGAACTATGGCTACACCTTC. Translating it yields CASTQWGDLNYGYTF.

Here the CDR3 DNA reads TGTGCCAGCAGGGAAAATTCGGACTACACAGATACGCAGTATTTT. Translating gives CASRENSDYTDTQYF. The V gene is TRBV2, the J gene TRBJ2-3; a possible D gene is TRBD2 (6 bases). Germline V gene sequence: CDR1 SNHLY, CDR2 FYNNEI. Trimming took off 6 bases at V and 2 bases at J, with 15 bases between the two ends. The CDR3 is 15 residues long.